This note documents a single T cell receptor beta chain sequence. As yet, its antigen is unknown. The junction does not match germline at one end; this may be a read error. The donors, all healthy, were Caucasians living in Russia, aged about 6 to 90. RNA extraction gave at least 5.5 micrograms of total RNA per sample. CDR3 length: 12 residues. Germline V gene sequence: CDR1 SGHRS, CDR2 YFSETQ. These data originate in a study of blood T cells in healthy people across ages. General study points: A strong correlation was seen between TCR beta diversity and naive T cell percentage.

The use of a sample-barcoded 5' primer and a J-beta primer mix characterized a second PCR of roughly 6 to 11 cycles. CDR3-containing paired-end reads numbered at least 2.5 million in each sample. From the 5' RACE reads, TCRdb called clonotypes with MiXCR, one entry per CDR3 protein. The data show 790,000 or so distinct CDR3 sequences, less than 60% seen once. The rearrangement links TRBV5-1 to TRBJ2-1; D ambiguous. The sequence came from an older man in good health. What was sequenced was blood. CDR3 in amino acids: CSSSLQNNEQFF. The CDR3 region has the DNA TGCTCCAGCAGCTTGCAGAACAATGAGCAGTTCTTC.